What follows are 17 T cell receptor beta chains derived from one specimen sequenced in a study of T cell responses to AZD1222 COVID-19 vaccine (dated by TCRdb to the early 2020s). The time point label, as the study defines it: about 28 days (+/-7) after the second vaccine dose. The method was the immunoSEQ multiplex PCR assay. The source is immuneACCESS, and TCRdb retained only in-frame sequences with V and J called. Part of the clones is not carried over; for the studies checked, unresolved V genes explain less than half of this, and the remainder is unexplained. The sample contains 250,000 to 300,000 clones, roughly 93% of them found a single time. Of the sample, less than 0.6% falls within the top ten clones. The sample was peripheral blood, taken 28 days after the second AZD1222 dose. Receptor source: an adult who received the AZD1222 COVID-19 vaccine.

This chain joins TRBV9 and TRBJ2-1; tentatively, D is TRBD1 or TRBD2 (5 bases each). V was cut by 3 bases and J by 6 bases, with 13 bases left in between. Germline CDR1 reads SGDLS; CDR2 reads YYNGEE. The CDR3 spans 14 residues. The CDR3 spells CASSASGASNEQFF. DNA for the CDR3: TGTGCCAGCAGCGCGTCCGGGGCGAGCAATGAGCAGTTCTTC.

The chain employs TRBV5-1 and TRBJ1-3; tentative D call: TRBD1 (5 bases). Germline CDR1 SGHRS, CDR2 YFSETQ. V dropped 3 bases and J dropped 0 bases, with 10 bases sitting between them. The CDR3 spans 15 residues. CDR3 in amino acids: CASSSSGLSGNTIYF. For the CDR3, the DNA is TGCGCCAGCAGCTCCTCGGGACTCTCTGGAAACACCATATATTTT.

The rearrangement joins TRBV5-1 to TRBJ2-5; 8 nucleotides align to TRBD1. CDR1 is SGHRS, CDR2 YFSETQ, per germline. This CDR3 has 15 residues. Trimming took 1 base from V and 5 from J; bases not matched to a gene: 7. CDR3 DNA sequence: TGCGCCAGCAGCTTGACGACAGGGGATAGCGAGACCCAGTACTTC. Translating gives CASSLTTGDSETQYF.

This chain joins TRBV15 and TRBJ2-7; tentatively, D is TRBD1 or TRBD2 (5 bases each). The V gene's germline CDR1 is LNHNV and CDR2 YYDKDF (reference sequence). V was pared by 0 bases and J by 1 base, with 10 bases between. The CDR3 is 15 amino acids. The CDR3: CATSRDRDGSYEQYF. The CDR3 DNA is TGTGCCACCAGCAGAGATAGGGACGGATCCTACGAGCAGTACTTC. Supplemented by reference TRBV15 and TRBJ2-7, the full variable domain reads DAMVIQNPRYQVTQFGKPVTLSCSQTLNHNVMYWYQQKSSQAPKLLFHYYDKDFNNEADTPDNFQSRRPNTSFCFLDIRSPGLGDTAMYLCATSRDRDGSYEQYFGPGTRLTVT.

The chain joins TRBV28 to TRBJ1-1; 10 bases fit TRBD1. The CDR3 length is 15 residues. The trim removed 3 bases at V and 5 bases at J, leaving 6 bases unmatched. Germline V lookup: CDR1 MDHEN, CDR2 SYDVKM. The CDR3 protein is CASSFGTGERTEAFF. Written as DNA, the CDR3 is TGTGCCAGCAGTTTCGGGACAGGGGAGAGGACTGAAGCTTTCTTT.

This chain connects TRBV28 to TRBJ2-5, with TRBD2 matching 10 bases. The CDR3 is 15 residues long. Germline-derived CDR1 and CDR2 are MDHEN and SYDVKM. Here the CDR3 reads CAVTPLAGRGETQYF. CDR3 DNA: TGTGCAGTGACCCCACTAGCGGGGAGGGGAGAGACCCAGTACTTC. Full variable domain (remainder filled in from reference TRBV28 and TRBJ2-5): DVKVTQSSRYLVKRTGEKVFLECVQDMDHENMFWYRQDPGLGLRLIYFSYDVKMKEKGDIPEGYSVSREKKERFSLILESASTNQTSMYLCAVTPLAGRGETQYFGPGTRLLVL.

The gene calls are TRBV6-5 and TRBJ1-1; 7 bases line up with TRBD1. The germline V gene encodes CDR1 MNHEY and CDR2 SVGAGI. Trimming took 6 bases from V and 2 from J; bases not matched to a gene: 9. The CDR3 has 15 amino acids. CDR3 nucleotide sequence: TGTGCCAGCAGACTACGTTACAGGGGTAACACTGAAGCTTTCTTT. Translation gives CASRLRYRGNTEAFF.

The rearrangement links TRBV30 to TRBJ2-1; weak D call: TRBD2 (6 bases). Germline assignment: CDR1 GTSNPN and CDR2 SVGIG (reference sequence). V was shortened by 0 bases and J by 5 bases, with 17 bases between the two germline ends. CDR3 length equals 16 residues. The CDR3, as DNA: TGTGCCTGGAGTGTAGAGGCTAGCGAGATCCACAATGAGCAGTTCTTC. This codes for CAWSVEASEIHNEQFF.

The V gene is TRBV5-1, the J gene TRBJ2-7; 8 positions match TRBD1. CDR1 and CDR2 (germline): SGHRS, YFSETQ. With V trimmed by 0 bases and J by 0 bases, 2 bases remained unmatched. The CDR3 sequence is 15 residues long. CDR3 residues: CASSLAQGASYEQYF. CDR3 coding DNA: TGCGCCAGCAGCTTGGCCCAGGGGGCCTCCTACGAGCAGTACTTC. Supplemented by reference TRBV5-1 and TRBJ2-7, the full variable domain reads KAGVTQTPRYLIKTRGQQVTLSCSPISGHRSVSWYQQTPGQGLQFLFEYFSETQRNKGNFPGRFSGRQFSNSRSEMNVSTLELGDSALYLCASSLAQGASYEQYFGPGTRLTVT.

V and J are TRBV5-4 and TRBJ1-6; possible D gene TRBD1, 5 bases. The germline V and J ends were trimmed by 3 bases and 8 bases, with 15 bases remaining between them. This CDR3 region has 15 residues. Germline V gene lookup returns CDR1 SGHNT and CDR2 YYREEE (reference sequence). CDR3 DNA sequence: TGTGCCAGCAGCTCGCAACACGGGACCGATTCACCCCTCCACTTT. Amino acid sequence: CASSSQHGTDSPLHF.

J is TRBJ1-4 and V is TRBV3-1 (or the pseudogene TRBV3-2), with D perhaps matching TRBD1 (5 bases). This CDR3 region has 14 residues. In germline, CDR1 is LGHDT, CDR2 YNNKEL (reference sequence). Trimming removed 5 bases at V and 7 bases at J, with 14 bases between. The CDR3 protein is CASSFGTGTEKLFF. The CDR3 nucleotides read TGTGCCAGCAGCTTCGGGACTGGGACTGAAAAACTGTTTTTT.

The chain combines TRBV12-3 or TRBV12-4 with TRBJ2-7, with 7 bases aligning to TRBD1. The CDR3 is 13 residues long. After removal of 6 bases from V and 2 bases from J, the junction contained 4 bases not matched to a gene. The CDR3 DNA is TGTGCCAGCAGCCCGGGACAGACCTACGAGCAGTACTTC. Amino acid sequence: CASSPGQTYEQYF.

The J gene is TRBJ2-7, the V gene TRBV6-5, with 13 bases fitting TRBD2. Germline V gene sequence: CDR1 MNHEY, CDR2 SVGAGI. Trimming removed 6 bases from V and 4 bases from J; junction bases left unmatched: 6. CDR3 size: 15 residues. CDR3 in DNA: TGTGCCAGCAGCCCCCGGACTAGCGGGAGTTACGAGCAGTACTTC. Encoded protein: CASSPRTSGSYEQYF.

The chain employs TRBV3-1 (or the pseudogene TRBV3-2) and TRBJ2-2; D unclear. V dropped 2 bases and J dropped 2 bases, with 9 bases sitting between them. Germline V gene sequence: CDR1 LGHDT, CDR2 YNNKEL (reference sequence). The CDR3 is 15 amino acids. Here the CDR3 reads CASSQLVPNTGELFF. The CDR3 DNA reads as TGTGCCAGCAGCCAACTGGTTCCCAACACCGGGGAGCTGTTTTTT.

The CDR3 loop is CASSLLRDPGNTIYF. As DNA, the CDR3 is TGTGCCAGCAGCCTACTTAGGGATCCTGGAAACACCATATATTTT. The rearrangement uses TRBV7-2 and TRBJ1-3, with D hard to call. CDR3 length: 15 residues. With 5 bases removed from V and 2 bases from J, the gap between germline ends came to 13 bases. Germline V lookup: CDR1 SGHTA, CDR2 FQGNSA. Drawing the rest from reference TRBV7-2 and TRBJ1-3, the complete variable domain is GAGVSQSPSNKVTEKGKDVELRCDPISGHTALYWYRQSLGQGLEFLIYFQGNSAPDKSGLPSDRFSAERTGGSVSTLTIQRTQQEDSAVYLCASSLLRDPGNTIYFGEGSWLTVV.

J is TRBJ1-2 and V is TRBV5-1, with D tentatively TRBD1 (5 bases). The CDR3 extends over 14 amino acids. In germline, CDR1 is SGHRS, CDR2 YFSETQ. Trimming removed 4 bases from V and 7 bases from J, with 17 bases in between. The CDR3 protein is CASSQRTSESGYTF. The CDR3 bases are TGCGCCAGCAGCCAACGGACATCCGAGAGTGGCTACACCTTC.

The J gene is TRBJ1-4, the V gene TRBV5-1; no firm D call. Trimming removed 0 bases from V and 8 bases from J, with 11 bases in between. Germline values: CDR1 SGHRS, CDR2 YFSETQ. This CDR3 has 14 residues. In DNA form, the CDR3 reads TGCGCCAGCAGCTTGGTCCCGAGCGACGAAAAACTGTTTTTT. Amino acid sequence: CASSLVPSDEKLFF.